The 7 T cell receptor beta chains below come from one sample, sequenced in a study of blood T cell repertoires in COVID-19. The assay was immunoSEQ multiplex PCR, and TCRdb's table has in-frame clones only and misses some. The table lists under 250,000 clones, roughly four fifths of them singletons. Sequenced material: peripheral blood. The receptor source for this set is a man between 45 and 60 years old with acute or convalescent COVID-19.

This chain uses TRBV19 with TRBJ2-7, with 8 bases fitting TRBD1. Germline CDR1 and CDR2: LNHDA and SQIVND (reference sequence). CDR3 size: 16 residues. V was clipped by 8 bases and J by 4 bases; unmatched bases: 16. CDR3: CASSPVRGTGLYEQYF. The CDR3 DNA sequence: TGTGCCAGTTCTCCCGTCCGTGGGACAGGACTATACGAGCAGTACTTC.

The chain has TRBV11-3 and TRBJ2-1; 7 nucleotides agree with TRBD1. Trimming at V came to 6 bases and at J to 10 bases, leaving 3 bases not matched to a gene. Per the germline V gene, CDR1 is SGHNT and CDR2 is YENEEA. This CDR3 has 11 amino acids. DNA for the CDR3: TGTGCCAGCAGTATAGGGGGCGAGCAGTTCTTC. Its translation: CASSIGGEQFF.

J is TRBJ1-5 and V is TRBV28; possible D gene TRBD1, 5 bases. There are 12 residues in the CDR3. Germline V gene sequence: CDR1 MDHEN, CDR2 SYDVKM. V gave up 3 bases and J gave up 8 bases, with 8 bases separating them. CDR3 DNA: TGTGCCAGCAGTTTGCAGGGTGAGCCCCAGCATTTT. This translates into CASSLQGEPQHF.

CDR3 nucleotides: TGTGCCACCAGCAGAGATCCGGCCGCCGGGGAGCAGTACTTC. Protein sequence: CATSRDPAAGEQYF. This rearrangement joins TRBV15 to TRBJ2-7; D is undetermined. Trimming removed 0 bases from V and 7 bases from J, with 13 bases in between. The CDR3 runs 14 residues. The germline V gene encodes CDR1 LNHNV and CDR2 YYDKDF (reference sequence).

The chain combines TRBV27 with TRBJ1-4; 10 bases align to TRBD1. Looked up from germline, CDR1 is MNHEY and CDR2 is SMNVEV (reference sequence). J lost 7 bases, V lost 4 bases, and 9 bases had no gene match. CDR3 size: 16 residues. CDR3 amino acids: CASSSLLGTGVEKLFF. The CDR3 DNA is TGTGCCAGCAGTTCCTTATTGGGGACAGGGGTTGAAAAACTGTTTTTT.

The rearrangement uses TRBV6-5 and TRBJ1-4; no clear D. Germline lookup yields CDR1 MNHEY and CDR2 SVGAGI. V was cut by 6 bases and J by 8 bases, with 16 bases left in between. The CDR3 totals 14 residues. CDR3 sequence (DNA): TGTGCCAGCAGGCAGACCGCGGTCAAAGAAAAACTGTTTTTT. Its translation is CASRQTAVKEKLFF.

The rearrangement uses TRBV4-1 and TRBJ2-1, with 7 positions matching TRBD1. The CDR3 extends over 14 amino acids. J gave up 9 bases and V 1 base, and 6 bases lay outside the gene matches. The germline gives CDR1 MGHRA, CDR2 YSYEKL. The CDR3 DNA follows: TGCGCCAGCAGCCAAGGGGACAGTTCCCGTGAGCAGTTCTTC. This gives the protein CASSQGDSSREQFF.